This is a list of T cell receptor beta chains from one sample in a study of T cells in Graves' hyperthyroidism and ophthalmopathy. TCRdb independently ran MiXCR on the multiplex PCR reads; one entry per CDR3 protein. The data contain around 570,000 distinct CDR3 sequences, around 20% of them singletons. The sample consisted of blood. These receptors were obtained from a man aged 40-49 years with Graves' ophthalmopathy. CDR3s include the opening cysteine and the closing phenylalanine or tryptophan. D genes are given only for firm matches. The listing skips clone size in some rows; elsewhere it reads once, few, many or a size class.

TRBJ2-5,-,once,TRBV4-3,TGCGCCAGCTCACGAGGGGGGGGCGACGTCGGGACCCAGTACTTC,CASSRGGGDVGTQYF
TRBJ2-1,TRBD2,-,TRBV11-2,TGTGCCAGCGGATACCCCCCTACCGGGACTAGGTACCGCAATGAGCAGTTCTTC,CASGYPPTGTRYRNEQFF
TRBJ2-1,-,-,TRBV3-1,TGTGCCAGCAGCCCATATGGGACCTACAATGAGCAGTTCTTC,CASSPYGTYNEQFF
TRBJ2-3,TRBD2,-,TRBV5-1,TGCGCCAGCAGCCCGAATCCTAGCGGGGGGGCCTCGGGCACAGATACGCAGTATTTT,CASSPNPSGGASGTDTQYF
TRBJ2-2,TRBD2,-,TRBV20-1,TGCAGTGCTAGACTAGCGGGAGTGTCCGGGGAGCTGTTTTTT,CSARLAGVSGELFF
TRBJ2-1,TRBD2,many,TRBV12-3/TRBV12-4,TGTGCCAGCAGGCAAGGACTAGCGGGAGTGTGGAATGAGCAGTTCTTC,CASRQGLAGVWNEQFF
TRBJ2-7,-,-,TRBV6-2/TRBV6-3,TGTGCCAGCAGTTACGAACCGACCGTCGACGAGCAGTACTTC,CASSYEPTVDEQYF
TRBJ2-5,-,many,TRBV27,TGTGCCAGCAGTTTTCGAGGTGGGGGCGGGGAGACCCAGTACTTC,CASSFRGGGGETQYF
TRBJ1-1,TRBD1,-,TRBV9,TGTGCCAGCAGCGCACCGGGACAGAGTGAAGCTTTCTTT,CASSAPGQSEAFF
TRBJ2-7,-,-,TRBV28,TGTGCCAGCACCGCACCCGGGACACTCTCCTACGAGCAGTACTTC,CASTAPGTLSYEQYF
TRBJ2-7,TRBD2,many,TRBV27,TGTGCCAGCAGTTTATTTAGCGGGGAACACTACGAGCAGTACTTC,CASSLFSGEHYEQYF
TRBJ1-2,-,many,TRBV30,TGTGCCTGGACCCTTGGGTTTGGTAACTATGGCTACACCTTC,CAWTLGFGNYGYTF
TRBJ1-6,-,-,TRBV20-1,TGCAGTGCTAGACTCGGCCTCAATTCACCCCTCCACTTT,CSARLGLNSPLHF
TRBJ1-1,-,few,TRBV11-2,TGTGCCAGCAGCCCGCCCCAGAGATACACTGAAGCTTTCTTT,CASSPPQRYTEAFF
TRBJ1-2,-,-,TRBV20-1,TGCAGTGCTAGACAAAATGAATATGGCTACACCTTC,CSARQNEYGYTF
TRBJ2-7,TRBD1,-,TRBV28,TGTGCCAGCAGGGGGACAGGGCGGGACTACGAGCAGTACTTC,CASRGTGRDYEQYF
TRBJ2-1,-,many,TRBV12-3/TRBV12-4,TGTGCCAGCAGTTTATTAGGGGGCAATGAGCAGTTCTTC,CASSLLGGNEQFF
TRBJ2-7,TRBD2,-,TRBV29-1,TGCAGCGCCCCACGTGCACTAGCGGGAGTCTGCGAGCAGTACTTC,CSAPRALAGVCEQYF
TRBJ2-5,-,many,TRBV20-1,TGCAGTGCCACGGGCCTACAAGAGACCCAGTACTTC,CSATGLQETQYF
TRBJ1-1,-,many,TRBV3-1,TGTGCCAGCAGCCAGGTCCGGGCTAGGAGGAACACTGAAGCTTTCTTT,CASSQVRARRNTEAFF
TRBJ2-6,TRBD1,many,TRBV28,TGTGCCAGCAGTTTAAGGTACAGGGGAATGTCATCTGGGGCCAACGTCCTGACTTTC,CASSLRYRGMSSGANVLTF
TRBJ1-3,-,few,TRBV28,TGTGCCAGCAGTTTGGTGGGGGGACCTGGAAACACCATATATTTT,CASSLVGGPGNTIYF
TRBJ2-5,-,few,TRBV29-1,TGCAGCGTTCGAGCCCTTCAAGAGACCCAGTACTTC,CSVRALQETQYF
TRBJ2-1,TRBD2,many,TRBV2,TGTGCCAGCAGTGCGACTAGCGGGTCCTACAATGAGCAGTTCTTC,CASSATSGSYNEQFF
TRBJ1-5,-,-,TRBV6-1,TGTGCCAGCAGTGAAGCGCAGGATCAGCCCCAGCATTTT,CASSEAQDQPQHF
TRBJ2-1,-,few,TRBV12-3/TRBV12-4,TGTGCCAGCAGTCCGTGGGATGTCTACAATGAGCAGTTCTTC,CASSPWDVYNEQFF
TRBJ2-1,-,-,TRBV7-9,TGTGCCAGCAGCTTCACGCGACAGTCCTACAATGAGCAGTTCTTC,CASSFTRQSYNEQFF
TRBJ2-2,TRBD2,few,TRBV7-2,TGTGCCAGCAGCTACGGGACTAGCGGAAACACCGGGGAGCTGTTTTTT,CASSYGTSGNTGELFF
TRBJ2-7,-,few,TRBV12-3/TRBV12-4,TGTGCCAGCAGTTTGTGGGTGGGGGCGGACGAGCAGTACTTC,CASSLWVGADEQYF
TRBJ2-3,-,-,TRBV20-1,TGCAGTGTCCGCTTGAGGGCTCCCCCCGGGGCAGATACGCAGTATTTT,CSVRLRAPPGADTQYF
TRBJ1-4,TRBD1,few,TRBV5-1,TGCGCCAGCAGCTTGGCGGGACAGGGGAATGAAAAACTGTTTTTT,CASSLAGQGNEKLFF
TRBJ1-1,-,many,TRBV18,TGTGCCAGCTCACTGGGGACATTGGGCCATGAAGCTTTCTTT,CASSLGTLGHEAFF
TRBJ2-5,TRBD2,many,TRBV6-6,TGTGCCAGCAGTTACTCGATAGCGGGACCACAAGAGACCCAGTACTTC,CASSYSIAGPQETQYF
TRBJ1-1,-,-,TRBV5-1,TGCGCCAGCAGCCCACAACCCTTAGACACGAACACTGAAGCTTTCTTT,CASSPQPLDTNTEAFF
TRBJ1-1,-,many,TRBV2,TGTGCCAGCAGACCCGGACCCGACGTGGGAGCTTTCTTT,CASRPGPDVGAFF
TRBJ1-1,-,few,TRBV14,TGTGCCAGCAGCCAGCCGTCCTACAGGTCGTACACTGAAGCTTTCTTT,CASSQPSYRSYTEAFF
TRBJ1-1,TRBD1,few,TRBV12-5,TGTGCTAGTGGTTTCGACAGGGCGAGGGCTGAAGCTTTCTTT,CASGFDRARAEAFF
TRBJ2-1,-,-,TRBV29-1,TGCAGCGTCCAACCTAGGGTCGATGAGCAGTTCTTC,CSVQPRVDEQFF
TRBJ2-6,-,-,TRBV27,TGTGCCAGCAGCCCATTTTCGAGGGCCAACGTCCTGACTTTC,CASSPFSRANVLTF
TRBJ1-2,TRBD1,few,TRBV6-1,TGTGCCAGCACCCGCGGCCCGACAGGGGGGATAGCTAACTATGGCTACACCTTC,CASTRGPTGGIANYGYTF
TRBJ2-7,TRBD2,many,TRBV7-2,TGTGCCAGCACTATAGGGGCGGGAGCCTACGAGCAGTACTTC,CASTIGAGAYEQYF
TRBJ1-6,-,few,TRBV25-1,TGTGCCAGCAGTGAATCGGAAGGGTATAATTCACCCCTCCACTTT,CASSESEGYNSPLHF
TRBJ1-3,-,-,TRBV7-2,TGTGCCAGCAGCCCCCGGGTCTACTCTGGAAACACCATATATTTT,CASSPRVYSGNTIYF
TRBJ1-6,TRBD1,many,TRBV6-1,TGTGCCAGCAGTAACAGGGGATACGATTCACCCCTCCACTTT,CASSNRGYDSPLHF
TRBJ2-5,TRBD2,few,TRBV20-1,TGCAGTGCGCGGACTAGCCCATCAGGGGAGACCCAGTACTTC,CSARTSPSGETQYF